These 8 T cell receptor beta chains share one sample of origin, sequenced in a study of radiotherapy plus CTLA-4 blockade in lung cancer. Clones were sequenced by immunoSEQ multiplex PCR, and TCRdb holds only the in-frame ones, with some missing. The sample yields roughly 54,000 clones, under 85% seen once. The sample here was peripheral blood, taken from a patient treated with radiotherapy plus ipilimumab. These receptors were taken from a human donor with non-small cell lung cancer who had a partial response to radiotherapy plus ipilimumab.

The CDR3 coding sequence is TGTGCCACCCGGGGACAGGAGGAGACCCAGTACTTC. This codes for CATRGQEETQYF. The chain recombines TRBV28 with TRBJ2-5; 8 bases agree with TRBD1. The junction had 6 bases not matched to a gene; V was cut back by 10 bases and J by 5 bases. Germline V gene lookup returns CDR1 MDHEN and CDR2 SYDVKM. This CDR3 region has 12 residues.

The chain carries TRBV5-1 and TRBJ2-3; maybe TRBD1 (7 bases). The CDR3 has 13 amino acids. In germline, CDR1 is SGHRS, CDR2 YFSETQ. V dropped 6 bases and J dropped 3 bases, with 11 bases sitting between them. CDR3 residues: CASNPGGTDTQYF. DNA of the CDR3: TGCGCCAGCAACCCAGGGGGGACAGATACGCAGTATTTT.

The CDR3 coding sequence is TGTGCCAGCTCACCTCTTATGGGACAGGGGGTGAGGAATGAGCAGTTCTTC. Translation: CASSPLMGQGVRNEQFF. J is TRBJ2-1 and V is TRBV18; 11 bases align to TRBD1. The trim removed 3 bases at V and 7 bases at J, leaving 11 bases unmatched. CDR1 is KGHSH, CDR2 LQKENI, per germline. This CDR3 is 17 amino acids long.

This clone was observed a single time. The V gene is TRBV14, the J gene TRBJ2-3; 11 positions match TRBD2. This CDR3 has 16 amino acids. After removal of 3 bases from V and 5 bases from J, the junction contained 7 bases not matched to a gene. The germline V gene has CDR1 SGHDN and CDR2 FVKESK. CDR3 sequence (DNA): TGTGCCAGCAGCCAGATTAGCGGGGGGGCCCAAGATACGCAGTATTTT. Amino acids: CASSQISGGAQDTQYF.

The chain carries TRBV6-5 and TRBJ1-2, with TRBD1 as a possible D gene (5 bases). The CDR3 covers 12 residues. Germline assignment: CDR1 MNHEY and CDR2 SVGAGI. The V gene lost 5 bases and the J gene lost 8 bases, with 12 bases spanning the gap. The CDR3 loop is CASSHGGEGYTF. DNA for the CDR3: TGTGCCAGCAGTCACGGAGGGGAGGGCTACACCTTC.

The genes are TRBV2 and TRBJ2-3; 13 positions match TRBD2. The germline V gene has CDR1 SNHLY and CDR2 FYNNEI. The CDR3 covers 17 residues. V was pared by 4 bases and J by 0 bases, with 4 bases of the junction left unmatched. CDR3 DNA sequence: TGTGCCAGCAGTGGGACTAGCGGGGGCTCTAGCACAGATACGCAGTATTTT. This translates into CASSGTSGGSSTDTQYF.

This sequence joins TRBV25-1 and TRBJ1-1; D is unclear. Germline lookup yields CDR1 MGHDK and CDR2 SYGVNS. The V gene lost 6 bases and the J gene lost 1 base, with 15 bases spanning the gap. The CDR3 length is 15 residues. CDR3 sequence reads: CASRKREGSNTEAFF. DNA for the CDR3: TGTGCCAGCAGGAAGAGGGAGGGCTCGAACACTGAAGCTTTCTTT.

This sequence joins TRBV27 and TRBJ1-2; D is uncertain. Germline V gene sequence: CDR1 MNHEY, CDR2 SMNVEV (reference sequence). The CDR3 sequence is 13 residues long. V was trimmed by 5 bases and J by 4 bases, leaving 11 bases between them. The CDR3 bases are TGTGCCAGCAGTCGGGGTTACCCCTATGGCTACACCTTC. It is translated as CASSRGYPYGYTF.